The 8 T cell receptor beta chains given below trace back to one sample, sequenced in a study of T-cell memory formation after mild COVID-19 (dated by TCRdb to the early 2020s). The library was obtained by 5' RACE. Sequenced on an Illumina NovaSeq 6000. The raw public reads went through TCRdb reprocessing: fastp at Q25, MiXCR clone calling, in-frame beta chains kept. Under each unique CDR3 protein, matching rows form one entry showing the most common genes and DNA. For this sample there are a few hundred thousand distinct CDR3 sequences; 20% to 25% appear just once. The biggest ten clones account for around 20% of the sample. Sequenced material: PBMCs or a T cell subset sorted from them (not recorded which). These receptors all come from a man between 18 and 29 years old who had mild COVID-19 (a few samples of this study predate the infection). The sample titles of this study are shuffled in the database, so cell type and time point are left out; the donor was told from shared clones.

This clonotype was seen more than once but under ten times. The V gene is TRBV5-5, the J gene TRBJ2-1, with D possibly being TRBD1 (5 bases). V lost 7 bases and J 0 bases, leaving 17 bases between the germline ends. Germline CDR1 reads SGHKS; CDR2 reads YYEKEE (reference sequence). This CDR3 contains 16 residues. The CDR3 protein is CASGAGYTSSYNEQFF. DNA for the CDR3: TGTGCCAGCGGGGCAGGGTACACGAGCTCCTACAATGAGCAGTTCTTC.

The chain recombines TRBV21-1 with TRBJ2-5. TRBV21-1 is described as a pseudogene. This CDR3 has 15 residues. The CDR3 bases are TGTGCCAGCAGCCCCACAGCACCGACCCAAGAGACCCAGTACTTC. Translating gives CASSPTAPTQETQYF.

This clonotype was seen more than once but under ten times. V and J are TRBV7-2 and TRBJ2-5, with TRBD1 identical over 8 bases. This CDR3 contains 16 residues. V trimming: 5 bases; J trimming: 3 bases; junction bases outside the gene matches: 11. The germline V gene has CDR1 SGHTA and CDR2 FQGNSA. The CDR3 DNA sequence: TGTGCCAGCAGCGGACGGACAGGGAAAACGGAAGAGACCCAGTACTTC. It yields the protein CASSGRTGKTEETQYF.

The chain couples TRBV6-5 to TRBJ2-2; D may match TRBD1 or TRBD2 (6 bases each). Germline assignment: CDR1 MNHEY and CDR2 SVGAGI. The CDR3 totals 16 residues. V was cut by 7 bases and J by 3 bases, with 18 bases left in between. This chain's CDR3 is CASTYGGGIDTGELFF. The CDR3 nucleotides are TGTGCCAGCACCTACGGAGGGGGTATTGACACCGGGGAGCTGTTTTTT.

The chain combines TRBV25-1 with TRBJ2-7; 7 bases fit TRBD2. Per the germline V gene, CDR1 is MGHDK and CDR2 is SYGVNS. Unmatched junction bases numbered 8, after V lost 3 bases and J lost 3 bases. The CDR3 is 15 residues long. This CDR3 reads CASSDTLAVLYEQYF. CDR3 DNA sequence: TGTGCCAGCAGTGATACCCTAGCGGTCCTCTACGAGCAGTACTTC.

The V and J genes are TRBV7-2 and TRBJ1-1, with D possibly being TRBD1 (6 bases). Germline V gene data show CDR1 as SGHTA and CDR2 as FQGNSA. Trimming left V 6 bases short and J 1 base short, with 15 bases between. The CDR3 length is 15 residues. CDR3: CASRYRKTGNTEAFF. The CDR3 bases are TGTGCCAGCAGGTACCGAAAGACAGGGAACACTGAAGCTTTCTTT.

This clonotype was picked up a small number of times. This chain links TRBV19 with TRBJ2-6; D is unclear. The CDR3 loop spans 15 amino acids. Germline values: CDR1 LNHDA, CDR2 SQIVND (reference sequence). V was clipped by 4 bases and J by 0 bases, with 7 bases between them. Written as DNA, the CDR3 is TGTGCCAGTAGTAGTCGGAGCTCTGGGGCCAACGTCCTGACTTTC. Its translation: CASSSRSSGANVLTF.

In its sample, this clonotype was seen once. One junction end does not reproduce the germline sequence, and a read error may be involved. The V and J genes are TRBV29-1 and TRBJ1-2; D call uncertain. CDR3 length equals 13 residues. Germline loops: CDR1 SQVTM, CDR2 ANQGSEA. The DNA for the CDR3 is TGCTGCGTTGGGCCATGGGGTTTGTCTGGCTACACCTTC. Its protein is CCVGPWGLSGYTF.